The 18 T cell receptor beta chains below were found in one sample sequenced in a study of blood T cell repertoires in COVID-19. The table came from immunoSEQ multiplex PCR; TCRdb's copy has only in-frame clones and leaves some out. The sample has about 390,000 clones; 70% to 90% are singletons. The source material was peripheral blood. These receptor sequences come from a woman aged 55-69 years with COVID-19, enrolled during active disease.

The chain combines TRBV7-3 with TRBJ2-3; 7 bases map to TRBD1. The ends lost 3 bases at V and 6 bases at J; junction bases unmatched: 6. Germline V lookup: CDR1 SGHTA, CDR2 FQGTGA. This CDR3 spans 14 amino acids. This CDR3 reads CASSFEGATDTQYF. In DNA form, the CDR3 reads TGTGCCAGCAGCTTTGAGGGGGCCACTGATACGCAGTATTTT.

The chain is built from TRBV5-1 and TRBJ1-5; a weak D match, TRBD1 (5 bases). Trimming pared 0 bases from V and 3 bases from J, leaving 13 bases between. The CDR3 covers 16 residues. Germline V gives CDR1 SGHRS, CDR2 YFSETQ. DNA for the CDR3: TGCGCCAGCAGCTTGGCCGGGGGGGATCCCAATCAGCCCCAGCATTTT. Its protein product is CASSLAGGDPNQPQHF.

This clone turned up a few times. The J gene is TRBJ1-6, the V gene TRBV28; the D is unclear. The CDR3 totals 17 residues. Germline-derived CDR1 and CDR2 are MDHEN and SYDVKM. V was cut by 3 bases and J by 0 bases, with 12 bases left in between. As DNA, the CDR3 is TGTGCCAGCAGTTTCCCAGGCAGCACCTCCTATAATTCACCCCTCCACTTT. This gives the protein CASSFPGSTSYNSPLHF.

The genes are TRBV11-3 and TRBJ2-2; D is perhaps TRBD2 (6 bases). This CDR3 has 14 amino acids. V shed 3 bases and J shed 5 bases, with 10 bases lying between them. CDR1 and CDR2 from the germline V gene are SGHNT and YENEEA. Here the CDR3 DNA reads TGTGCCAGCAGCTTGGCCCGGGGGACCGGGGAGCTGTTTTTT. This gives the protein CASSLARGTGELFF.

The J gene is TRBJ2-2, the V gene TRBV5-1; 7 bases fit TRBD2. Germline V lookup: CDR1 SGHRS, CDR2 YFSETQ. This CDR3 is 18 amino acids long. The V segment lost 4 bases and the J segment 0 bases; nucleotides outside the gene matches: 12. The CDR3 nucleotides are TGCGCCAGCAGCGCGTGGGGAGGGGAAGCACCGAACACCGGGGAGCTGTTTTTT. Translating gives CASSAWGGEAPNTGELFF.

The CDR3 is CASSTDRAYGYTF. CDR3 coding DNA: TGCGCCAGCAGTACGGACAGGGCCTATGGCTACACCTTC. The chain combines TRBV10-1 with TRBJ1-2; 8 nucleotides match TRBD1. The CDR3 is 13 residues long. The V segment lost 5 bases and the J segment 4 bases; nucleotides outside the gene matches: 3. From germline, CDR1 is WNHNN and CDR2 SYGVQD (reference sequence).

The chain uses TRBV5-1 and TRBJ2-3, with TRBD2 matching 9 bases. Germline V gene sequence: CDR1 SGHRS, CDR2 YFSETQ. The CDR3 consists of 16 residues. With V trimmed by 0 bases and J by 6 bases, 8 bases remained unmatched. CDR3 region: CASSLELRGGVDTQYF. Written as DNA, the CDR3 is TGCGCCAGCAGCTTGGAGTTGCGGGGGGGCGTCGATACGCAGTATTTT.

The chain uses TRBV5-1 and TRBJ1-4; a possible D gene is TRBD1 (5 bases). The CDR3 loop spans 15 amino acids. V lost 2 bases and J lost 0, with 8 bases in between. Germline assignment: CDR1 SGHRS and CDR2 YFSETQ. Here the CDR3 reads CASSFGGTTNEKLFF. The CDR3 nucleotides read TGCGCCAGCAGCTTCGGGGGAACAACTAATGAAAAACTGTTTTTT.

This sequence joins TRBV12-3 or TRBV12-4 and TRBJ2-3, with 8 bases fitting TRBD2. The CDR3 spans 13 residues. V shed 7 bases, J shed 6 bases, and the junction held 6 bases outside the gene matches. DNA for the CDR3: TGTGCCAGCACCCGGGGGGGCCCGGATACGCAGTATTTT. Amino acid sequence: CASTRGGPDTQYF.

CDR3 residues: CASSYSRGEGSNQPQHF. CDR3 nucleotides: TGTGCCAGCAGTTACTCCCGGGGGGAGGGTAGCAATCAGCCCCAGCATTTT. This sequence joins TRBV6-2 or TRBV6-3 and TRBJ1-5; perhaps TRBD1 as D (5 bases). CDR1 MNHEY and CDR2 SVGEGT come from the germline V gene. The CDR3 covers 17 residues. The ends were cut back, 0 bases at V and 0 bases at J, with 12 bases in the middle.

This sequence joins TRBV28 and TRBJ1-1; TRBD1 matches at 9 bases. Germline CDR1 and CDR2: MDHEN and SYDVKM. This CDR3 spans 15 amino acids. The V and J ends lost 4 bases and 1 base, in that order; junction bases with no gene match: 4. For the CDR3, the DNA is TGTGCCAGCAGTTCACAGGGGGCACCGAACACTGAAGCTTTCTTT. Translated, it gives CASSSQGAPNTEAFF.

The chain couples TRBV27 to TRBJ1-5; D is perhaps TRBD1 (5 bases). The germline V gene has CDR1 MNHEY and CDR2 SMNVEV (reference sequence). Trimming took off 6 bases at V and 0 bases at J, with 9 bases between the two ends. The CDR3 covers 14 residues. CDR3: CASSRDYSNQPQHF. For the CDR3, the DNA is TGTGCCAGCAGCCGGGACTATAGCAATCAGCCCCAGCATTTT.

The rearrangement links TRBV21-1 to TRBJ2-3; TRBD2, the table's D call, lacks a check against the DNA. TRBV21-1 is a documented pseudogene. This CDR3 spans 13 amino acids. CDR3 region: CALVRGGTDTQYF. The CDR3 nucleotides are TGTGCCCTTGTACGGGGGGGCACAGATACGCAGTATTTT.

This chain uses TRBV15 with TRBJ2-5; 8 nucleotides line up with TRBD1. Germline V gene lookup returns CDR1 LNHNV and CDR2 YYDKDF (reference sequence). The CDR3 contains 16 residues. With 2 bases clipped from V and 0 bases from J, the junction kept 5 bases outside the gene matches. The CDR3 spells CATSRPTGAYQETQYF. CDR3 DNA: TGTGCCACCAGCAGACCGACAGGGGCGTACCAAGAGACCCAGTACTTC. The full variable domain, its missing parts supplied by reference TRBV15 and TRBJ2-5, is DAMVIQNPRYQVTQFGKPVTLSCSQTLNHNVMYWYQQKSSQAPKLLFHYYDKDFNNEADTPDNFQSRRPNTSFCFLDIRSPGLGDTAMYLCATSRPTGAYQETQYFGPGTRLLVL.

This clone was detected once. The rearrangement joins TRBV7-9 to TRBJ1-4, with 9 bases that match TRBD1. The CDR3 is 14 amino acids. Germline CDR1 SEHNR, CDR2 FQNEAQ (reference sequence). V was clipped by 6 bases and J by 8 bases; unmatched bases: 7. The chain's CDR3 is CASRPDRGNEKLFF. The CDR3, as DNA: TGTGCCAGCAGACCCGACAGGGGGAACGAAAAACTGTTTTTT. The variable domain in full, with the rest retrieved from reference TRBV7-9 and TRBJ1-4, is DTGVSQNPRHKITKRGQNVTFRCDPISEHNRLYWYRQTLGQGPEFLTYFQNEAQLEKSRLLSDRFSAERPKGSFSTLEIQRTEQGDSAMYLCASRPDRGNEKLFFGSGTQLSVL.

The genes are TRBV5-1 and TRBJ1-3; 7 bases align to TRBD1. There are 16 residues in the CDR3. The J segment lost 3 bases and the V segment lost 4 bases, leaving 10 bases of the junction unmatched. Germline V gene lookup returns CDR1 SGHRS and CDR2 YFSETQ. CDR3 sequence (DNA): TGCGCCAGCAGCCCTTTAGGGACAGTGAATGGAAACACCATATATTTT. Protein: CASSPLGTVNGNTIYF.

The V and J genes are TRBV5-1 and TRBJ2-2; 9 bases fit TRBD2. From germline, CDR1 is SGHRS and CDR2 YFSETQ. The length of the CDR3 is 14 residues. V lost 3 bases, J lost 7 bases, and 4 bases stayed unmatched. The CDR3 reads CASSSGLAGGELFF. CDR3 in DNA: TGCGCCAGCAGCTCGGGACTAGCCGGCGGGGAGCTGTTTTTT.

This clone was picked up one time. V gene TRBV7-3 combines with J gene TRBJ2-2, with a tentative D call TRBD1 (5 bases). The CDR3 loop spans 13 amino acids. Germline V lookup: CDR1 SGHTA, CDR2 FQGTGA. Trimming shortened V by 5 bases and J by 7 bases, and 11 bases separated the two germline ends. The CDR3 here is CASSEGAVGELFF. The CDR3 region has the DNA TGTGCCAGCAGCGAAGGGGCGGTCGGGGAGCTGTTTTTT. Full variable domain (rest looked up from reference TRBV7-3 and TRBJ2-2): GAGVSQTPSNKVTEKGKYVELRCDPISGHTALYWYRQSLGQGPEFLIYFQGTGAADDSGLPNDRFFAVRPEGSVSTLKIQRTERGDSAVYLCASSEGAVGELFFGEGSRLTVL.